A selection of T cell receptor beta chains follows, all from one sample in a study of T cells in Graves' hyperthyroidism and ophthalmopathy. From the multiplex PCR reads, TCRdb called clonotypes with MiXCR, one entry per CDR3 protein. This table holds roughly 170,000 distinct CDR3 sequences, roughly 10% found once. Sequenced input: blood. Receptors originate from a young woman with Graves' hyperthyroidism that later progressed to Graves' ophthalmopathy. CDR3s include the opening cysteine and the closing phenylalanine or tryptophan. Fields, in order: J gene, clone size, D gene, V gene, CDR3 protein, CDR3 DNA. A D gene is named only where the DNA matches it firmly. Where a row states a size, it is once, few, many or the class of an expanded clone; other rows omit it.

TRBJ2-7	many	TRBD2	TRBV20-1	CSAPRTSGAFIYEQYF	TGCAGTGCTCCCAGAACTAGCGGGGCTTTCATCTACGAGCAGTACTTC
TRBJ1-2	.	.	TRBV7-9	CASGFSPGGRTNYGYTF	TGTGCCAGCGGCTTCTCTCCCGGGGGGCGAACGAACTATGGCTACACCTTC
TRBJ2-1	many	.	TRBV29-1	CSVETGGAYNEQFF	TGCAGCGTCGAAACAGGGGGGGCCTACAATGAGCAGTTCTTC
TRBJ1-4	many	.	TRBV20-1	CSAQIYEKLFF	TGCAGTGCTCAGATTTATGAAAAACTGTTTTTT
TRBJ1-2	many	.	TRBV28	CASRAVIEAEDLYGYTF	TGTGCCAGCAGGGCCGTGATCGAGGCCGAGGACCTCTATGGCTACACCTTC
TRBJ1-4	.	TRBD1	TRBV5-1	CASSLAGGFEKLFF	TGCGCCAGCAGCTTGGCAGGGGGCTTTGAAAAACTGTTTTTT
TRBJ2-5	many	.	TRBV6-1	CASRRAGQTQYF	TGTGCCAGCCGTAGGGCCGGGCAGACCCAGTACTTC
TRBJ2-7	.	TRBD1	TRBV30	CAWSPGTGSHEQYF	TGTGCCTGGAGTCCCGGGACAGGGTCCCACGAGCAGTACTTC
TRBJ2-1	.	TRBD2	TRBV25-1	CASSAGLAGGPGQFF	TGTGCCAGCAGTGCGGGACTAGCGGGGGGGCCGGGGCAGTTCTTC
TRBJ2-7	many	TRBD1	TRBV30	CAWSSGTGTYEQYF	TGTGCCTGGAGTTCCGGGACAGGGACCTACGAGCAGTACTTC
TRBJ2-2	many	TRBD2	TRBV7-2	CASRLAGGGELFF	TGTGCCAGCAGATTAGCGGGAGGTGGGGAGCTGTTTTTT
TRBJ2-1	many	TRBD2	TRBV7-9	CASSPSGSYNEQFF	TGTGCCAGCAGCCCTAGCGGCTCCTACAATGAGCAGTTCTTC
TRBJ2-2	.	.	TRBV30	CAWSRVNTGELFF	TGTGCCTGGAGTCGGGTGAACACCGGGGAGCTGTTTTTT
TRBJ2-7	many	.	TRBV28	CASSLKLTGISYEQYF	TGTGCCAGCAGTTTAAAACTAACAGGGATTTCCTACGAGCAGTACTTC
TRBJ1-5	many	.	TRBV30	CAWSSRSNQPQHF	TGTGCCTGGAGTTCACGTAGCAATCAGCCCCAGCATTTT
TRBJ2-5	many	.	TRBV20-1	CSAAQQETQYF	TGCAGCGCGGCACAACAAGAGACCCAGTACTTC
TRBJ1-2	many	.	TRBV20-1	CSATTEGIYGYTF	TGCAGTGCCACGACAGAGGGGATCTATGGCTACACCTTC
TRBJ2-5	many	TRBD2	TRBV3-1	CASSQVAGRELETQYF	TGTGCCAGCAGCCAAGTGGCCGGGAGGGAATTGGAGACCCAGTACTTC
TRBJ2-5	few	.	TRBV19	CASSIGAVGLKYQETQYF	TGTGCCAGTAGTATAGGGGCCGTGGGGCTCAAGTACCAAGAGACCCAGTACTTC
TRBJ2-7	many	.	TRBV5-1	CASSLEGQDYEQYF	TGCGCCAGCAGCTTGGAGGGGCAAGACTACGAGCAGTACTTC
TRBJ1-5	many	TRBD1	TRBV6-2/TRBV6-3	CASSFLQGTPQGQPQHF	TGTGCCAGCAGTTTCCTACAAGGGACCCCACAGGGGCAGCCCCAGCATTTT
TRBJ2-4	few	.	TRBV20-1	CTWGDSLAKNIQYF	TGCACGTGGGGAGACAGTTTAGCCAAAAACATTCAGTACTTC